The rows below give T cell receptor beta chains drawn from one sample of a study of shared clonotypes between healthy human individuals. TCRdb's table, derived via immunoSEQ multiplex PCR, lists solely in-frame clones and lacks some. The table includes fewer than 1.6 million clones, approximately 98.5% detected once. Sequencing was performed on naive CD4+ T cells sorted from blood. The source is a man aged 25 to 45 in good health. The CDR3 runs from the conserved cysteine through the conserved F or W. The D gene is left open where the match is weak. Clone size is stated in some rows and not others, as once, few, many or a class when expanded.

V gene	J gene	D gene	clone size	CDR3 DNA	CDR3 protein
TRBV5-4	TRBJ1-2	.	.	TGTGCCAGCAGCTTCGGGCAGGAGGTATTTGGCTACACCTTC	CASSFGQEVFGYTF
TRBV5-1	TRBJ2-7	.	once	TGCGCCAGCAGCCTCCAGCCCTACGAGCAGTACTTC	CASSLQPYEQYF
TRBV5-1	TRBJ1-1	.	.	TGCGCCAGCAGCTTGGAGATACGCACTGAAGCTTTCTTT	CASSLEIRTEAFF
TRBV5-1	TRBJ1-2	TRBD1	.	TGCGCCAGCAGCCCGGCAGGGGGGAACTATGGCTACACCTTC	CASSPAGGNYGYTF
TRBV5-1	TRBJ1-2	TRBD1	.	TGCGCCAGCAGCCCCGGGACAGTAGCTAACTATGGCTACACCTTC	CASSPGTVANYGYTF
TRBV7-9	TRBJ1-1	.	.	TGTGCCAGCAGCTTGGAGGGACATACAACTGAAGCTTTCTTT	CASSLEGHTTEAFF
TRBV2	TRBJ2-1	TRBD2	.	TGTGCCAGCAGTTGGGGACTAGCGGGAGGTGAGCAGTTCTTC	CASSWGLAGGEQFF
TRBV2	TRBJ1-2	.	.	TGTGCCAGCAGTGTTAAGCTAAATAACTATGGCTACACCTTC	CASSVKLNNYGYTF
TRBV4-1	TRBJ2-1	TRBD1	.	TGCGCCAGCAGCCAGGGGGGGACAGGGGTGTACAATGAGCAGTTCTTC	CASSQGGTGVYNEQFF
TRBV6-6	TRBJ2-7	.	.	TGTGCCAGCAGTTCCTCGGGGAGTGCGGTCAGCGAGCAGTACTTC	CASSSSGSAVSEQYF
TRBV25-1	TRBJ2-3	.	once	TGTGCCAGCAGTGAATACAGGGGCGGTAGGACAGATACGCAGTATTTT	CASSEYRGGRTDTQYF
TRBV28	TRBJ2-3	TRBD2	.	TGTGCCAGCAAGGCGGGAGGAACAGATACGCAGTATTTT	CASKAGGTDTQYF
TRBV6-1	TRBJ2-1	.	.	TGTGCCAGCAGTGAAGAGCCTAGCTACAATGAGCAGTTCTTC	CASSEEPSYNEQFF
TRBV11-2	TRBJ2-5	.	.	TGTGCCAGCAGCTTAGGACTCAGGGCCACAGAGACCCAGTACTTC	CASSLGLRATETQYF
TRBV9	TRBJ2-3	.	.	TGTGCCAGCAGCGTAGTAGGTTCGGTGAACACAGATACGCAGTATTTT	CASSVVGSVNTDTQYF
TRBV9	TRBJ2-1	.	.	TGTGCCAGCCTAATCCGGCGGCAAACCTCCTACAATGAGCAGTTCTTC	CASLIRRQTSYNEQFF
TRBV2	TRBJ2-5	.	.	TGTGCCAGCAGCCTCCGGACGGACCAAGAGACCCAGTACTTC	CASSLRTDQETQYF
TRBV5-1	TRBJ2-3	.	.	TGCGCCAGCAGCACGGGGGACTCCCAGAGCACAGATACGCAGTATTTT	CASSTGDSQSTDTQYF
TRBV9	TRBJ2-1	TRBD2	once	TGTGCCAGCAGCTTCCTTAGCGGGAGTATGGGCAATGAGCAGTTCTTC	CASSFLSGSMGNEQFF
TRBV5-1	TRBJ2-7	.	.	TGCGCCAGCAGCTTGAGGGCAGGGTTTTACGAGCAGTACTTC	CASSLRAGFYEQYF
TRBV19	TRBJ2-2	.	.	TGTGCCAGTAGTATCGAGACAGCCATAGCCGGGGAGCTGTTTTTT	CASSIETAIAGELFF
TRBV19	TRBJ2-3	TRBD2	.	TGTGCCAGTAGTGTGGGACTAGCGGGAGGACGGGGCACAGATACGCAGTATTTT	CASSVGLAGGRGTDTQYF
TRBV6-5	TRBJ2-2	.	.	TGTGCCAGCGGTCTAGTTTTTTCCAACACCGGGGAGCTGTTTTTT	CASGLVFSNTGELFF
TRBV9	TRBJ2-5	.	.	TGTGCCAGCAGCGTAGGGGCAGGGGCGCAGGAGACCCAGTACTTC	CASSVGAGAQETQYF